The rows below give T cell receptor beta chains drawn from one sample of a study of shared clonotypes between healthy human individuals. The table came from immunoSEQ multiplex PCR; TCRdb's copy has only in-frame clones and leaves some out. The profile shows roughly 1,100,000 clones, around 76% of them singletons. What was sequenced was memory CD4+ T cells sorted from blood. The receptor source for this set is a man between 18 and 29 years old in good health. Both conserved end residues are part of each CDR3. Each record gives: clone size, V gene, J gene, D gene, CDR3 DNA, CDR3 protein. D genes are given only for firm matches. Not every row has a clone size; where given, it reads once, few, many or a size class.

>few|TRBV21-1|TRBJ1-3|.
TGTGCCAGCAGCGGTAAGGGACAGGCCTCTGGAAACACCATATATTTT
CASSGKGQASGNTIYF
>.|TRBV6-6|TRBJ2-2|TRBD2
TGTGCCAGCAGTCCCGGGGGGGCCGGGGAGCTGTTTTTT
CASSPGGAGELFF
>.|TRBV30|TRBJ2-1|.
TGTGCCTGGAGTGTGCAGGGGTCCAATGAGCAGTTCTTC
CAWSVQGSNEQFF
>.|TRBV29-1|TRBJ2-1|.
TGCAGCGTTGGGCCCACGGGACGGCCCTACAATGAGCAGTTCTTC
CSVGPTGRPYNEQFF
>.|TRBV4-3|TRBJ1-5|.
TGCGCCAGCAGCCAAGAGTTTTGGGGATCTCAGCCCCAGCATTTT
CASSQEFWGSQPQHF
>.|TRBV19|TRBJ1-2|TRBD1
TGTGCCAGTAGTATTGAAGTGACAGGGGTCGATGGCTACACCTTC
CASSIEVTGVDGYTF
>.|TRBV6-1|TRBJ1-6|.
TGTGCCAGCAGGGAAGACCTCTCCTATAATTCACCCCTCCACTTT
CASREDLSYNSPLHF
>.|TRBV11-2|TRBJ2-7|.
TGTGCCAGCAGCTTAGGATCCATCTACGAGCAGTACTTC
CASSLGSIYEQYF
>.|TRBV21-1|TRBJ2-3|.
TGTGCCAGCAGCTCCCGAAGACTGGATAGCACAGATACGCAGTATTTT
CASSSRRLDSTDTQYF
>.|TRBV2|TRBJ2-5|TRBD2
TGTGCCAGCAGTGACGGATCGGGAGGGCAAGAGACCCAGTACTTC
CASSDGSGGQETQYF
>.|TRBV29-1|TRBJ2-7|.
TGCAGCGTTGCGGCCAGGGACCAGGCCTACGAGCAGTACTTC
CSVAARDQAYEQYF
>few|TRBV25-1|TRBJ1-2|.
TGTGCCAGCGCCTTGGGGGGGTATGGCTACACCTTC
CASALGGYGYTF
>few|TRBV2|TRBJ2-7|.
TGTGCCAGCAGTGCAGGGCCCCAACCCTACGAGCAGTACTTC
CASSAGPQPYEQYF
>.|TRBV6-5|TRBJ1-6|TRBD1
TGTGCCAGCAGTTACTCAGGACAGGGGCGGTCACCCCTCCACTTT
CASSYSGQGRSPLHF
>.|TRBV19|TRBJ1-5|.
TGTGCCAGTAGTATGAATGCAGGGAACAATCAGCCCCAGCATTTT
CASSMNAGNNQPQHF
>.|TRBV30|TRBJ2-3|.
TGTGCCTGGATCCCCGGCACAGATACGCAGTATTTT
CAWIPGTDTQYF
>.|TRBV7-6|TRBJ2-7|.
TGTGCCAGCAGCCGTACGTCACAGAGCGAGCAGTACTTC
CASSRTSQSEQYF
>once|TRBV10-1|TRBJ2-3|TRBD1
TGCGCCAGCAGTGAGTCGGGGACAGCGAAAGATACGCAGTATTTT
CASSESGTAKDTQYF
>.|TRBV25-1|TRBJ1-4|.
TGTGCCAGCAGTGAATTAGGAGAGAGAAAACTGTTTTTT
CASSELGERKLFF
>.|TRBV6-6|TRBJ2-1|.
TGTGCCAGCAGTTACTCGGGCAGCAATGAGCAGTTCTTC
CASSYSGSNEQFF
>.|TRBV9|TRBJ1-3|.
TGTGCCAGTTCTAGGGCTGGAAACACCATATATTTT
CASSRAGNTIYF
>.|TRBV2|TRBJ2-7|.
TGTGCCAGCAGTGAAGAAGCGGCCAACGAGCAGTACTTC
CASSEEAANEQYF
>.|TRBV5-1|TRBJ2-5|TRBD2
TGCGCCAGCAGGGATACGGGGGGCCAAGAGACCCAGTACTTC
CASRDTGGQETQYF
>.|TRBV6-1|TRBJ2-5|.
TGTGCCAGCAGTGAACTCGACAGGGAGGGAGAGACCCAGTACTTC
CASSELDREGETQYF
>.|TRBV7-2|TRBJ1-2|.
TGTGCCAGCAGCTTAGATCGGGGCCGAAACTATGGCTACACCTTC
CASSLDRGRNYGYTF
>.|TRBV15|TRBJ2-5|TRBD1
TGTGCCACCAGCACAGGTGGGACAGGGAGAGAGACCCAGTACTTC
CATSTGGTGRETQYF
>.|TRBV19|TRBJ2-5|TRBD1
TGTGCCAGTAAGGCCGGGACAGCCTCGGAGACCCAGTACTTC
CASKAGTASETQYF
>few|TRBV7-9|TRBJ1-1|.
TGTGCCAGCAGCCTCGGGGTTGCCACTGAAGCTTTCTTT
CASSLGVATEAFF
>few|TRBV7-9|TRBJ2-1|.
TGTGCCAGCACCCTGGACCTAAACAATGAGCAGTTCTTC
CASTLDLNNEQFF
>.|TRBV18|TRBJ2-1|.
TGTGCCAGCTCGCAGTCGGGACAAAATGAGCAGTTCTTC
CASSQSGQNEQFF
>once|TRBV7-2|TRBJ1-1|.
TGTGCCAGCGGAGCCGGGGCGGCGATCGAAGCTTTCTTT
CASGAGAAIEAFF
>few|TRBV5-1|TRBJ2-1|.
TGCGCCAGCAGCTTGCAGGGTCCCTACAATGAGCAGTTCTTC
CASSLQGPYNEQFF
>few|TRBV5-4|TRBJ1-6|TRBD1
TGTGCCAGCAGCTCGGACAGGGGGCTGTCTCCCCTCCACTTT
CASSSDRGLSPLHF
>.|TRBV10-1|TRBJ2-7|TRBD2
TGCGCCAGCAGTGGTGGGACTAGGGGTCTCGGCGAGCAGTACTTC
CASSGGTRGLGEQYF